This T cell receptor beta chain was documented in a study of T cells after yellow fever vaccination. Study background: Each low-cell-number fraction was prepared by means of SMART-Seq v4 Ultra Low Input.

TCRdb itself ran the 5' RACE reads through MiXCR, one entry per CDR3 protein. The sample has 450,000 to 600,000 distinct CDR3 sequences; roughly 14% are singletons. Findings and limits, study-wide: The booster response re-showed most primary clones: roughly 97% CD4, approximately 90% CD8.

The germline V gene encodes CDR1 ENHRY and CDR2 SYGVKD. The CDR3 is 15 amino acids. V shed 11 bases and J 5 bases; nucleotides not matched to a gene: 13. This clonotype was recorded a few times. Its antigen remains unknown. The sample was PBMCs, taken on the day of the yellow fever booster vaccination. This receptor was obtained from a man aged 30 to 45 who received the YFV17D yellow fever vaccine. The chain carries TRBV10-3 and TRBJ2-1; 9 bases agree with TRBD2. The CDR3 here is CAARAAGGPNNEQFF. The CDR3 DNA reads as TGTGCCGCACGGGCGGCGGGAGGGCCGAACAATGAGCAGTTCTTC.